Sequencing of this T cell receptor (beta chain) was carried out in a study of T cell responses to AZD1222 COVID-19 vaccine. Study-level information: Pooling was applied to second doses at about 4 or about 12 weeks. Study-level points and caveats: White British donors predominated, females outnumbered males, and clonal diversity was possibly underestimated. Samples come after the peak T cell response, not at day 14. A rise in Spike-specific TCR breadth and depth followed two AZD1222 doses.

There are 10 residues in the CDR3. The V gene's germline CDR1 is WNHNN and CDR2 SYGVQD (reference sequence). Trimming left V 4 bases short and J 10 bases short, with 7 bases between. Using immunoSEQ multiplex PCR, the repertoire was profiled, and TCRdb retains in-frame clones only, with some absent. The table lists about 190,000 clones, roughly 92% of them singletons. As for this clone: No antigen is known for it.

The receptor was derived from an adult in good health. This chain connects TRBV10-1 to TRBJ2-5; D is unresolved. Here the sequenced sample was peripheral blood, taken on day 0 of AZD1222 vaccination. The CDR3 sequence: CASSVGFQYF. Here the CDR3 DNA reads TGCGCCAGCAGTGTAGGGTTCCAGTACTTC.